One sample yielded the 10 T cell receptor beta chains listed below, sequenced in a study of cytotoxic CD8 clonotypes in ibrutinib-treated CLL. Method: immunoSEQ multiplex PCR; TCRdb's copy keeps in-frame clones and lacks some. The sample records about 130,000 clones, 70% to 90% being singletons. The source was PBMCs, collected after 24 months of ibrutinib treatment. Receptors originate from a human donor with chronic lymphocytic leukemia.

The chain couples TRBV7-2 to TRBJ2-5, with 11 bases identical to TRBD2. Trimming took 6 bases from V and 2 from J; bases not matched to a gene: 14. The CDR3 extends over 18 amino acids. Germline-derived CDR1 and CDR2 are SGHTA and FQGNSA. The CDR3 DNA sequence: TGTGCCAGCAGAAGACAAGAGGCTAGCGGGAGGATACAAGAGACCCAGTACTTC. It is translated as CASRRQEASGRIQETQYF.

The chain uses TRBV28 and TRBJ2-2, with D perhaps given as TRBD1 or TRBD2 (6 bases each). The CDR3 extends over 15 amino acids. V was trimmed by 6 bases and J by 5 bases, leaving 16 bases between them. Germline lookup yields CDR1 MDHEN and CDR2 SYDVKM. Written as DNA, the CDR3 is TGTGCCAGCAGAGGAGGGACATTGTTGACCGGGGAGCTGTTTTTT. Protein product: CASRGGTLLTGELFF.

J is TRBJ2-3 and V is TRBV7-2; 7 bases line up with TRBD2. Per germline, CDR1 SGHTA and CDR2 FQGNSA. V was pared by 5 bases and J by 0 bases, with 8 bases of the junction left unmatched. The CDR3 length is 16 residues. CDR3 sequence reads: CASSQVARGSTDTQYF. The CDR3 region has the DNA TGTGCCAGCAGCCAAGTTGCGCGGGGGAGCACAGATACGCAGTATTTT.

The rearrangement uses TRBV6-1 and TRBJ2-7; the D is unclear. Trimming left V 7 bases short and J 4 bases short, with 14 bases between. The CDR3 covers 13 residues. In germline, CDR1 is MNHNS, CDR2 SASEGT. Here the CDR3 DNA reads TGTGCCAGCAACGAGAATATAAAGTACGAGCAGTACTTC. It specifies CASNENIKYEQYF.

V is TRBV18 and J is TRBJ1-2, with D hard to call. The CDR3 has 13 residues. Trimming stripped 6 bases from V and 4 bases from J, with 12 bases between. Per the germline V gene, CDR1 is KGHSH and CDR2 is LQKENI. The CDR3 here is CASSSEGFYGYTF. The CDR3, as DNA: TGTGCCAGCTCCTCCGAAGGTTTCTATGGCTACACCTTC.

The chain joins TRBV9 to TRBJ1-2; 8 bases are a match to TRBD1. CDR3 length equals 15 residues. The junction had 8 bases not matched to a gene; V was cut back by 3 bases and J by 4 bases. Germline lookup yields CDR1 SGDLS and CDR2 YYNGEE. CDR3 amino acids: CASSETGVSVYGYTF. Here the CDR3 DNA reads TGTGCCAGCAGCGAGACAGGGGTTTCGGTCTATGGCTACACCTTC. The variable domain in full, with the rest retrieved from reference TRBV9 and TRBJ1-2, is DSGVTQTPKHLITATGQRVTLRCSPRSGDLSVYWYQQSLDQGLQFLIQYYNGEERAKGNILERFSAQQFPDLHSELNLSSLELGDSALYFCASSETGVSVYGYTFGSGTRLTVV.

The chain uses TRBV7-4 and TRBJ2-1; D is perhaps TRBD1 (7 bases). Deletions cut 5 bases from V and 2 bases from J, with 16 bases between. The CDR3 covers 16 residues. In germline, CDR1 is SGHVT, CDR2 SQSDAQ. Written as DNA, the CDR3 is TGTGCCAGCAGCCCGTCAGGGGGGCCTCCCTACAATGAGCAGTTCTTC. It encodes CASSPSGGPPYNEQFF.

The chain recombines TRBV28 with TRBJ2-1; 8 bases are shared with TRBD1. This CDR3 is built from 14 residues. CDR1 is MDHEN and CDR2 is SYDVKM in the germline V gene. The J segment lost 7 bases and the V segment lost 8 bases, leaving 10 bases of the junction unmatched. CDR3 region: CASYTGGSLNEQFF. The CDR3 DNA reads as TGTGCCAGCTACACAGGGGGGAGCCTAAATGAGCAGTTCTTC.

The V and J genes are TRBV5-1 and TRBJ2-3; a weak D match, TRBD1 (6 bases). CDR1 and CDR2 (germline): SGHRS, YFSETQ. V lost 4 bases and J lost 4, with 13 bases in between. CDR3 length: 14 residues. The CDR3 sequence: CASSTNRVADTQYF. The DNA for the CDR3 is TGCGCCAGCAGCACCAACAGGGTGGCAGATACGCAGTATTTT.

The V and J genes are TRBV4-1 and TRBJ1-5, with TRBD1 matching over 7 bases. The germline CDR1 and CDR2 sequences are MGHRA and YSYEKL. The CDR3 is 20 residues long. V shed 4 bases and J 5 bases; nucleotides not matched to a gene: 23. The CDR3 DNA sequence: TGCGCCAGCAGCCCCCACAGGGGATCACAGCTCACGTCCGGGCATCAGCCCCAGCATTTT. Translation gives CASSPHRGSQLTSGHQPQHF.